This is a list of T cell receptor beta chains from one sample in a study of beta chain features in type 1 diabetes. TCRdb's table, derived via immunoSEQ multiplex PCR, lists solely in-frame clones and lacks some. In the table there are nearly 250,000 clones, around 65% of which are singletons. The sequencing input was naive CD4+ T cells from blood. These receptors were taken from a man aged 30 to 39 in good health. The CDR3 runs from the conserved cysteine through the conserved F or W. D genes are given only for firm matches.

TRBJ2-3	.	TRBV7-2	CASSSDPEGDTQYF
TRBJ2-7	TRBD2	TRBV2	CASSENPSGTPYEQYF
TRBJ2-1	.	TRBV7-6	CASSFLTGHNEQFF
TRBJ2-7	TRBD2	TRBV11-2	CASSTLAGEYEQYF
TRBJ2-1	.	TRBV4-3	CASSQVSGTSNEQFF
TRBJ2-2	.	TRBV10-3	CAISDGSGDTGELFF
TRBJ2-7	.	TRBV27	CASSASGSSYEQYF
TRBJ2-1	TRBD2	TRBV10-3	CAIRTSGRYNEQFF
TRBJ2-7	TRBD2	TRBV30	CAWSGAGDEQYF
TRBJ2-3	TRBD2	TRBV7-2	CASSFTSGGTDTQYF
TRBJ2-1	.	TRBV30	CAWSGGSSYNEQFF
TRBJ2-3	TRBD2	TRBV13	CASSPRGTSGNTDTQYF
TRBJ2-1	TRBD2	TRBV25-1	CASSVVAGDYNEQFF
TRBJ2-5	.	TRBV7-8	CASSLDGLQYF
TRBJ2-1	TRBD1	TRBV30	CAWVGGSSSYNEQFF
TRBJ2-3	TRBD2	TRBV7-2	CASSPLAGVTDTQYF
TRBJ1-1	.	TRBV27	CASSPLRGRSTEAFF
TRBJ2-5	TRBD2	TRBV5-6	CASSPVSGVGETQYF
TRBJ2-4	.	TRBV19	CASSIASLKPLAKNIQYF
TRBJ1-3	.	TRBV30	CALTGSGNTIYF
TRBJ2-1	TRBD1	TRBV29-1	CSADRQGANNEQFF
TRBJ2-1	TRBD2	TRBV19	CASTPMGTSYHNEQFF
TRBJ2-1	TRBD2	TRBV5-6	CASSLLAGGLKQFF
TRBJ2-1	.	TRBV25-1	CASKREPSSYNEQFF
TRBJ2-3	.	TRBV14	CASSRQASTQYF
TRBJ2-5	.	TRBV9	CASSVTSRSQETQYF
TRBJ2-5	.	TRBV6-6	CASSLLRETQYF
TRBJ2-4	.	TRBV30	CAWSVTSAIQYF
TRBJ2-1	.	TRBV4-3	CASSQGPRGYNEQFF